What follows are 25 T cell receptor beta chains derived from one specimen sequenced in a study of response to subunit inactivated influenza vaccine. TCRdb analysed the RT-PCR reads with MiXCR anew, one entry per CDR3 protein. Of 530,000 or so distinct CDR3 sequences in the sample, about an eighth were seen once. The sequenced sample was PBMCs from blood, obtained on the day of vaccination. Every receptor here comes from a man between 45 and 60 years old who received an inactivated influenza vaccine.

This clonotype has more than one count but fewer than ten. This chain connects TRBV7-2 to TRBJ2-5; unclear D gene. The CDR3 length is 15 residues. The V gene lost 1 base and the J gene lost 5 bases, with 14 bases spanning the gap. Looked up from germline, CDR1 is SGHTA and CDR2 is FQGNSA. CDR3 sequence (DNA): TGTGCCAGCAGCTTAGGGGGATCAATGGGGGAGACCCAGTACTTC. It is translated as CASSLGGSMGETQYF.

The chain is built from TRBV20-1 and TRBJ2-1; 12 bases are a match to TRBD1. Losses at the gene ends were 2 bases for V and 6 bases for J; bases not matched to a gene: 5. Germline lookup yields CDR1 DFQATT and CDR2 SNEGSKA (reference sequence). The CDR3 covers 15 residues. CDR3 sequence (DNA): TGCAGTGCTAGATGGGGACAGGGGGCGCTCAATGAGCAGTTCTTC. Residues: CSARWGQGALNEQFF.

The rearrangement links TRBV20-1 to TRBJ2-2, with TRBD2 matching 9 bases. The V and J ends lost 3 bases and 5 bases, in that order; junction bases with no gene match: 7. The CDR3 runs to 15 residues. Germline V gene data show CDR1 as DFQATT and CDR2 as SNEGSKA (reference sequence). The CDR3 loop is CSASRRRGGTGELFF. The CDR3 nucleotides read TGCAGTGCTAGTAGGAGGCGGGGGGGAACCGGGGAGCTGTTTTTT.

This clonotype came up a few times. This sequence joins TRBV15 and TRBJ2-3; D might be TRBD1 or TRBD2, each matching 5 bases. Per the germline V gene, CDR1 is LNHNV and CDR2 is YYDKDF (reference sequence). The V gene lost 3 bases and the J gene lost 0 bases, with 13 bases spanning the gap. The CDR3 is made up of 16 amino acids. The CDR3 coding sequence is TGTGCCACCAGCAGCCGGGACGTAACTAGCACAGATACGCAGTATTTT. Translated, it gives CATSSRDVTSTDTQYF. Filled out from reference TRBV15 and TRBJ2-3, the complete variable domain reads DAMVIQNPRYQVTQFGKPVTLSCSQTLNHNVMYWYQQKSSQAPKLLFHYYDKDFNNEADTPDNFQSRRPNTSFCFLDIRSPGLGDTAMYLCATSSRDVTSTDTQYFGPGTRLTVL.

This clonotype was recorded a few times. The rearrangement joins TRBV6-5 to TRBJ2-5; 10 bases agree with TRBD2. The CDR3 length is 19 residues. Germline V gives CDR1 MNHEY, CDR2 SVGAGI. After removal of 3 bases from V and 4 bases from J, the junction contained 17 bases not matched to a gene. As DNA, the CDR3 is TGTGCCAGCAGTTATCGTATGGCTATAAGCGGGGGGGCGTTAGAGACCCAGTACTTC. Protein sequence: CASSYRMAISGGALETQYF.

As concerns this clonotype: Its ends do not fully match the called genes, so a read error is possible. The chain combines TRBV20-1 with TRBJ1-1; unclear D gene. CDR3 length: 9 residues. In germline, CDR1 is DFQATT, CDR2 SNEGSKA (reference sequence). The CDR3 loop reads CSARGPDDF. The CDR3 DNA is TGCAGTGCTAGAGGTCCCGATGACTTT.

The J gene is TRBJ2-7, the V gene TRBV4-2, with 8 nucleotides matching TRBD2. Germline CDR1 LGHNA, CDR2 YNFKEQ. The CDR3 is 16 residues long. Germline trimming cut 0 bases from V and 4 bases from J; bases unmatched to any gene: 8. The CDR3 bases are TGTGCCAGCAGCCAAGATACGGGGGGGGTCGGATACGAGCAGTACTTC. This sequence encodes CASSQDTGGVGYEQYF.

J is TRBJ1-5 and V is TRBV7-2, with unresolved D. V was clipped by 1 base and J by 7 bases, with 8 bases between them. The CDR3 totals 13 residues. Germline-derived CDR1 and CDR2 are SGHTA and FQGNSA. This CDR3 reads CASSLGLLQPQHF. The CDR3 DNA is TGTGCCAGCAGCTTAGGGTTGCTCCAGCCCCAGCATTTT.

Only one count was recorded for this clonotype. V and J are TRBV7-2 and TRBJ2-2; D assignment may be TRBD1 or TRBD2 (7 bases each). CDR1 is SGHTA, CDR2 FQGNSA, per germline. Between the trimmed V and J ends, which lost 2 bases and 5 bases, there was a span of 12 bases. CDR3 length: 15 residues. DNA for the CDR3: TGTGCCAGCAGCTTACAGGGGGGGTCAACCGGGGAGCTGTTTTTT. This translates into CASSLQGGSTGELFF.

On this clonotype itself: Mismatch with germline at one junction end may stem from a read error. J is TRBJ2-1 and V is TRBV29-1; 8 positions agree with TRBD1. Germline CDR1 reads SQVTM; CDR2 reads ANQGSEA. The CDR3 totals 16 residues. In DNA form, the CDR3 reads TGCAACGTTGGACAGGGCCAAAGGGTGGGCTACAATGAGCAGTTCTTC. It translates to CNVGQGQRVGYNEQFF.

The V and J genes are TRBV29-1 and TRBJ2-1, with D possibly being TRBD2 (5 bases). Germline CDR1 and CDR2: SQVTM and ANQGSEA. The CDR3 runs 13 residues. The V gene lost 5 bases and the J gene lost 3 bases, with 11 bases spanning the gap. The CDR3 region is CSVFSDIYNEQFF. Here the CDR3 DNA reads TGCAGCGTTTTTAGCGACATCTACAATGAGCAGTTCTTC.

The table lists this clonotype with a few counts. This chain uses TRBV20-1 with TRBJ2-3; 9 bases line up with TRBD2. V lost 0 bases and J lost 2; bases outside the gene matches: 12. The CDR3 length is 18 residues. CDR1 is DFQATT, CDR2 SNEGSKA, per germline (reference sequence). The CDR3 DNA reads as TGCAGTGCTAGAGATTCCGGTCTGGCGGGGGGGAACACAGATACGCAGTATTTT. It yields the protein CSARDSGLAGGNTDTQYF.

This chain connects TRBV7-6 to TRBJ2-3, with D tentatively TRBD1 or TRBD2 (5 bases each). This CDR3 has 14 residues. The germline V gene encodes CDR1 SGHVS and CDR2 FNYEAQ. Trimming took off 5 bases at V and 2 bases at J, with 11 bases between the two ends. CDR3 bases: TGTGCCAGCAGCCTGGGGGACGTCACAGATACGCAGTATTTT. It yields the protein CASSLGDVTDTQYF.

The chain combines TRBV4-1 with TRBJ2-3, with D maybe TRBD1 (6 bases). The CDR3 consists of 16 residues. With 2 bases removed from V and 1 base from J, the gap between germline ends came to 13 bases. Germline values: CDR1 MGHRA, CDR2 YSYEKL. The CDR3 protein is CASSQRAGDGTDTQYF. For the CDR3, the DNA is TGCGCCAGCAGCCAACGAGCAGGGGACGGCACAGATACGCAGTATTTT.

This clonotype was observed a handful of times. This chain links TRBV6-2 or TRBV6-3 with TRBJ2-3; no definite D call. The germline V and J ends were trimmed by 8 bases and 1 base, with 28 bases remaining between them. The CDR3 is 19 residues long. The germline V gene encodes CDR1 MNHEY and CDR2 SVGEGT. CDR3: CASGENTWRIFLGTDTQYF. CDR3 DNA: TGTGCCAGCGGGGAAAACACTTGGCGTATCTTCCTGGGCACAGATACGCAGTATTTT.

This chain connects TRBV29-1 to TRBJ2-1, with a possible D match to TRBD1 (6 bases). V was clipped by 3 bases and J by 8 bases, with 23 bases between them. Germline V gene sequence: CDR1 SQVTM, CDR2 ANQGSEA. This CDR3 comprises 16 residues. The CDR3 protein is CSVEQGFRGYMDEQFF. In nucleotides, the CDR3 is TGCAGCGTTGAGCAGGGGTTTCGGGGTTATATGGATGAGCAGTTCTTC.

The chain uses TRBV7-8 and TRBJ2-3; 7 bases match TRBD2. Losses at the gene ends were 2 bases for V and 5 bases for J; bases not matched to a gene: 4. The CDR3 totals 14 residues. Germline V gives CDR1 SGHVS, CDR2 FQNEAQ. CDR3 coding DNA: TGTGCCAGCAGCTTACGGCGGGAGTTAGATACGCAGTATTTT. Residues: CASSLRRELDTQYF.

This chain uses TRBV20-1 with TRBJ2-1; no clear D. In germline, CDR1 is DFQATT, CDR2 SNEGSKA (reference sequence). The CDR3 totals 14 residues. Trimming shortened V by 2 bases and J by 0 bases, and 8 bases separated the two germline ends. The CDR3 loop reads CSARRTSSYNEQFF. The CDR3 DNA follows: TGCAGTGCTAGACGTACGAGCTCCTACAATGAGCAGTTCTTC.

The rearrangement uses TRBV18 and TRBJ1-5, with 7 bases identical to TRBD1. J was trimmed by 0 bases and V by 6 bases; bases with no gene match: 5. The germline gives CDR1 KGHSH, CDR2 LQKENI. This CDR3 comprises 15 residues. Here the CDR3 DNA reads TGTGCCAGCTCGGAGGGACAGACTAGCAATCAGCCCCAGCATTTT. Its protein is CASSEGQTSNQPQHF.

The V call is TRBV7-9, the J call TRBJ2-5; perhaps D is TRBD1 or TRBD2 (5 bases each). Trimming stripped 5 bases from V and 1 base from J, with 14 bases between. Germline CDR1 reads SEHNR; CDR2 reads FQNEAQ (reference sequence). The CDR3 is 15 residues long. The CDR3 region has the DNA TGTGCCAGCAGCCGGGGACGGCTGAGCCAAGAGACCCAGTACTTC. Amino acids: CASSRGRLSQETQYF.

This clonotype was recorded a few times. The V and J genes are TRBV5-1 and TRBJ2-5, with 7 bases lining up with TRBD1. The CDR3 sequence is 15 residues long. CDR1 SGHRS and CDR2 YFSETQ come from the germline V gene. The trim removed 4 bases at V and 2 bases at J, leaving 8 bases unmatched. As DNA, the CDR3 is TGCGCCAGCAGCCCTGGCAGGGGGAAACAAGAGACCCAGTACTTC. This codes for CASSPGRGKQETQYF.

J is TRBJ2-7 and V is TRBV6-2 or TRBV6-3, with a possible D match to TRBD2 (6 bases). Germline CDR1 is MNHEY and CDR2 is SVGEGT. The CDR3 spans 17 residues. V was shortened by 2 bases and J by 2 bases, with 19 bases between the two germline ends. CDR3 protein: CASSYAPSGSGTYEQYF. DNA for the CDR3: TGTGCCAGCAGTTACGCCCCATCAGGTAGCGGCACCTACGAGCAGTACTTC.

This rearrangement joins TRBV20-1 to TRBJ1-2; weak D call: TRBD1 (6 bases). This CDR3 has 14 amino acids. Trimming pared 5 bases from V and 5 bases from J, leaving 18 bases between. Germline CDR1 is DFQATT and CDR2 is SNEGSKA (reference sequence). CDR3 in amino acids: CSALMALRGYGYTF. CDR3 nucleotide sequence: TGCAGTGCTTTGATGGCCCTCAGGGGATATGGCTACACCTTC.

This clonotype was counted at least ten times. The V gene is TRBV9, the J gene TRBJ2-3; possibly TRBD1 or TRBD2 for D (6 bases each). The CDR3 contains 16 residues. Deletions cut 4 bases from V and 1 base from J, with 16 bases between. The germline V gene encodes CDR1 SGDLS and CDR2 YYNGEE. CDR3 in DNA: TGTGCCAGCAGCCCCGGACTCGGGGGCCGCACAGATACGCAGTATTTT. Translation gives CASSPGLGGRTDTQYF.

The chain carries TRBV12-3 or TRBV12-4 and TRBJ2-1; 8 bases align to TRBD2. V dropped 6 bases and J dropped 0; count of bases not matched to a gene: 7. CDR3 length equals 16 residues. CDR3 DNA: TGTGCCAGCAGGGAGAGGACTAGCCTCTCCTACAATGAGCAGTTCTTC. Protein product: CASRERTSLSYNEQFF.